This TCR beta chain was observed in a study of PD-1 blockade in mismatch repair-deficient tumors. Study in general: Patients had around 11 mismatch repair-deficient cancer types and were previously treated and progressing.

Note on this clone: Its antigen is unidentified.

All patients were mismatch repair deficient, assessed by either PCR or immunohistochemistry. The TCR-sequenced patients were three responders to pembrolizumab. Germline values: CDR1 SGDLS, CDR2 YYNGEE. Trimming removed 0 bases at V and 2 bases at J, with 5 bases between. The CDR3 extends over 13 amino acids. TCRdb's table, derived via immunoSEQ multiplex PCR, lists solely in-frame clones and lacks some. The sample consists of more than 85,000 clones, 82% of them appearing once. General study points: After pembrolizumab, tumor-resident clones rose rapidly, then generally contracted before radiologic responses.

This chain joins TRBV9 and TRBJ1-1; no clear D gene. The sequence derives from an adult with mismatch repair-deficient cancer. Sequences were derived from peripheral blood, sampled 36 weeks after starting pembrolizumab. The DNA of the CDR3 is TGTGCCAGCAGCGTAGACCAAAACACTGAAGCTTTCTTT. This encodes CASSVDQNTEAFF. Together with reference TRBV9 and TRBJ1-1, the CDR3 gives the full variable domain: DSGVTQTPKHLITATGQRVTLRCSPRSGDLSVYWYQQSLDQGLQFLIQYYNGEERAKGNILERFSAQQFPDLHSELNLSSLELGDSALYFCASSVDQNTEAFFGQGTRLTVV.